The rows below give T cell receptor beta chains drawn from one sample of a study of preoperative IRX-2 immunotherapy in early breast cancer. Libraries were prepared by immunoSEQ multiplex PCR; TCRdb keeps only in-frame clonotypes and omits some of them. The sample records about 32,000 clones, around 83% being singletons. The specimen was lymph node tissue, collected from a patient treated with IRX-2 immunotherapy. These receptors all come from a human donor with breast cancer. CDR3s include the opening cysteine and the closing phenylalanine or tryptophan. The D gene is left open where the match is weak. Rows give clone size only sometimes, using once, few, many, or a class for an expanded clone.

size	D	V	J	CDR3	DNA
-	TRBD1	TRBV19	TRBJ2-1	CASSNRGYNEQFF	TGTGCCAGTAGCAACAGGGGCTACAATGAGCAGTTCTTC
-	-	TRBV28	TRBJ2-5	CASEIRGQETQYF	TGTGCCAGCGAGATCAGGGGCCAAGAGACCCAGTACTTC
-	-	TRBV11-3	TRBJ1-6	CASSLDSYNSPLHF	TGTGCCAGCAGCTTGGATAGTTATAATTCACCCCTCCACTTT
-	-	TRBV21-1	TRBJ1-2	CASSATSTDGYTF	TGTGCCAGCAGCGCGACATCAACGGATGGCTACACCTTC
-	-	TRBV22-1	TRBJ2-1	CASSPRTSGNEQFF	TGTGCCAGCAGTCCTCGGACTAGCGGCAATGAGCAGTTCTTC
-	-	TRBV19	TRBJ1-1	CASSIESDTEAFF	TGTGCCAGTAGTATTGAGTCAGACACTGAAGCTTTCTTT
-	-	TRBV6-8	TRBJ1-2	CASSYSMGRLSYGYTF	TGTGCCAGCAGTTACTCGATGGGCAGGCTGTCCTATGGCTACACCTTC
-	-	TRBV6-8	TRBJ2-7	CASRGVLSYEQYF	TGTGCCAGCAGGGGGGTGCTCTCCTACGAGCAGTACTTC
-	-	TRBV15	TRBJ2-7	CATSRGVTPYEQYF	TGTGCCACCAGCAGAGGGGTGACTCCCTACGAGCAGTACTTC
-	TRBD1	TRBV6-8	TRBJ2-4	CASSLGAGGRNIQYF	TGTGCCAGCAGTTTGGGGGCAGGGGGACGGAACATTCAGTACTTC
few	-	TRBV11-3	TRBJ1-3	CASSLGQSSGNTIYF	TGTGCCAGCAGCTTAGGACAGAGCTCTGGAAACACCATATATTTT
few	-	TRBV6-8	TRBJ2-7	CASSRGTDSYEQYF	TGTGCCAGCAGTCGGGGGACAGATAGCTACGAGCAGTACTTC
-	-	TRBV5-1	TRBJ1-4	CASSQDLGRANEKLFF	TGCGCCAGCAGCCAAGATCTGGGCAGGGCTAATGAAAAACTGTTTTTT
few	-	TRBV6-8	TRBJ1-1	CASSYLGEGEAFF	TGTGCCAGCAGTTACTTGGGGGAAGGTGAAGCTTTCTTT
-	-	TRBV5-1	TRBJ2-6	CASSLVPGSHEGANVLTF	TGCGCCAGCAGCTTGGTGCCGGGCTCTCATGAAGGGGCCAACGTCCTGACTTTC
-	-	TRBV19	TRBJ1-4	CASSIFTTNEKLFF	TGTGCCAGTTCAATATTCACAACTAATGAAAAACTGTTTTTT
-	-	TRBV15	TRBJ1-2	CATSSDSILYGYTF	TGTGCCACCAGCAGTGACAGTATCCTTTATGGCTACACCTTC
-	-	TRBV4-1	TRBJ1-5	CASSQSVGAGQPQHF	TGCGCCAGCAGCCAATCGGTGGGGGCCGGTCAGCCCCAGCATTTT
-	-	TRBV27	TRBJ1-4	CASSLWSGDEKLFF	TGTGCCAGCAGTTTATGGTCGGGAGATGAAAAACTGTTTTTT
-	TRBD1	TRBV6-8	TRBJ2-7	CASLGTAYEQYF	TGTGCCAGCCTCGGGACAGCCTACGAGCAGTACTTC
once	-	TRBV23-1	TRBJ2-7	CASSQPGTSYEQYF	TGCGCCAGCAGTCAGCCCGGGACTTCCTACGAGCAGTACTTC
-	-	TRBV6-8	TRBJ1-5	CASSYTRQAVSNQPQHF	TGTGCCAGCAGTTACACACGACAGGCCGTTAGCAATCAGCCCCAGCATTTT
once	TRBD1	TRBV25-1	TRBJ1-4	CASSEFQGAGEKLFF	TGTGCCAGCAGTGAATTCCAGGGGGCCGGGGAAAAACTGTTTTTT
-	TRBD1	TRBV6-7	TRBJ1-2	CASSNGRQGGFYGYTF	TGTGCCAGCAGTAACGGCAGGCAGGGGGGTTTCTATGGCTACACCTTC
-	TRBD2	TRBV6-8	TRBJ2-5	CASRTGTSGGSYQETQYF	TGTGCCAGCAGAACCGGGACTAGCGGGGGTTCTTACCAAGAGACCCAGTACTTC